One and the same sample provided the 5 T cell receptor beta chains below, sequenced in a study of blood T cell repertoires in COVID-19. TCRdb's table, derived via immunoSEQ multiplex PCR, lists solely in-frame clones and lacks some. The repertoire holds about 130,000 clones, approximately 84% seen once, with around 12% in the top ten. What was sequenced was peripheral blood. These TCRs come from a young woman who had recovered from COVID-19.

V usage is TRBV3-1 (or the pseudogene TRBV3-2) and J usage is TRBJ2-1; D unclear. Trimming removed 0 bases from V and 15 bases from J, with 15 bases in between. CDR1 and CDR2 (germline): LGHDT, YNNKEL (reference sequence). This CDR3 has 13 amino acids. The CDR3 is CASSQDDRQARFF. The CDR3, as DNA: TGTGCCAGCAGCCAAGATGATCGGCAGGCAAGGTTCTTC.

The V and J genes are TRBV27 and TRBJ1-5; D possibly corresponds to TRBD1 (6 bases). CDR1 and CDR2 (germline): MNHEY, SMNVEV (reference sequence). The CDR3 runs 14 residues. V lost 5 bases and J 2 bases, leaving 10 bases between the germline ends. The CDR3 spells CASSQGLRNQPQHF. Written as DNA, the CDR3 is TGTGCCAGCAGTCAGGGGCTGCGCAATCAGCCCCAGCATTTT.

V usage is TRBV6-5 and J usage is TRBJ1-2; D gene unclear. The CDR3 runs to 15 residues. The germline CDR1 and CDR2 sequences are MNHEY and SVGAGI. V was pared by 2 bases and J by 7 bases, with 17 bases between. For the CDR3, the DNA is TGTGCCAGCAGTTACAGGAGTCTTGGAGGATCTGGCTACACCTTC. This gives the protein CASSYRSLGGSGYTF.

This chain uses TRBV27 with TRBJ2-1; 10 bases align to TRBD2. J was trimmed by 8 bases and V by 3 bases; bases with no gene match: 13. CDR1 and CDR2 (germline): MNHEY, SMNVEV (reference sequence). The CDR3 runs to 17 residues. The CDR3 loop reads CASSLPSKAGGPHEQFF. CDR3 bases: TGTGCCAGCAGTTTGCCCTCTAAAGCGGGAGGGCCCCATGAGCAGTTCTTC.

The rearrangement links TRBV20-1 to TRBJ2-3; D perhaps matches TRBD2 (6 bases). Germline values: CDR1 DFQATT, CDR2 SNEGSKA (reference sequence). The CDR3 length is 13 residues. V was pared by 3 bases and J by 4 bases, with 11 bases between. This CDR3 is CSASRVAADTQYF. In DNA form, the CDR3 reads TGCAGTGCTAGTAGGGTAGCGGCAGATACGCAGTATTTT.